The rows below give T cell receptor beta chains drawn from one sample of a study of blood T cell repertoires in COVID-19. Profiling relied on immunoSEQ multiplex PCR, and the TCRdb table lists in-frame clones only, not all of them. Of around 9,800 clones listed, 87% were seen once; the top ten hold around a quarter. The source material was peripheral blood. The receptors were gathered from a man aged 30 to 39 with active or convalescent COVID-19. CDR3s include the opening cysteine and the closing phenylalanine or tryptophan. A D gene is named only where the DNA matches it firmly. The listing skips clone size in some rows; elsewhere it reads once, few, many or a size class.

D gene,V gene,clone size,J gene,CDR3 protein,CDR3 DNA
TRBD1,TRBV29-1,NA,TRBJ2-2,CSAIKQGAGELFF,TGCAGCGCCATTAAACAGGGGGCCGGGGAGCTGTTTTTT
TRBD2,TRBV29-1,NA,TRBJ2-1,CSVEGVEGTSGGVSYNEQFF,TGCAGCGTTGAAGGGGTCGAGGGGACTAGCGGGGGGGTTTCCTACAATGAGCAGTTCTTC
TRBD2,TRBV10-3,NA,TRBJ2-1,CAISESAGGYNEQFF,TGTGCCATCAGTGAGTCCGCGGGGGGGTACAATGAGCAGTTCTTC
NA,TRBV7-2,NA,TRBJ1-1,CASSSAIATNAFF,TGTGCCAGCAGCTCGGCGATAGCCACGAACGCTTTCTTT
NA,TRBV10-2,NA,TRBJ1-5,CASTWAGDNQPQHF,TGCGCCAGCACCTGGGCGGGGGATAATCAGCCCCAGCATTTT
NA,TRBV25-1,NA,TRBJ1-6,CASSGPRGNSPLHF,TGTGCCAGCAGTGGACCGAGGGGGAATTCACCCCTCCACTTT
NA,TRBV3-1/TRBV3-2,NA,TRBJ2-5,CASSQPGQETQYF,TGTGCCAGCAGCCAACCGGGGCAAGAGACCCAGTACTTC
NA,TRBV5-6,NA,TRBJ2-5,CASSLGGQETQYF,TGTGCCAGCAGCTTGGGGGGGCAGGAGACCCAGTACTTC
NA,TRBV12-3/TRBV12-4,NA,TRBJ2-7,CASSSSDSYEQYF,TGTGCCAGCAGTTCTAGCGACTCCTACGAGCAGTACTTC
NA,TRBV6-6,NA,TRBJ2-3,CASSYPDRTDTQYF,TGTGCCAGCAGTTACCCAGACAGAACAGATACGCAGTATTTT
NA,TRBV6-5,NA,TRBJ2-3,CASSYGAGSTDTQYF,TGTGCCAGCAGTTACGGTGCAGGGAGCACAGATACGCAGTATTTT
NA,TRBV9,NA,TRBJ1-2,CASSPRGNYGYTF,TGTGCCAGCAGCCCCAGGGGTAACTATGGCTACACCTTC
NA,TRBV4-2,NA,TRBJ2-7,CASSTTTGRSSYEQYF,TGTGCCAGCAGCACGACGACAGGGAGGAGCTCCTACGAGCAGTACTTC
TRBD1,TRBV19,few,TRBJ1-1,CASSIWTGNFWNTEAFF,TGTGCCAGTAGTATTTGGACAGGGAACTTTTGGAACACTGAAGCTTTCTTT
NA,TRBV12-3/TRBV12-4,once,TRBJ1-1,CASSFAGDTEAFF,TGTGCCAGCAGTTTTGCAGGGGACACTGAAGCTTTCTTT
TRBD1,TRBV30,once,TRBJ2-7,CAWSSPQGQGSHEQYF,TGTGCCTGGAGTAGCCCCCAGGGACAGGGGTCCCACGAGCAGTACTTC
NA,TRBV19,NA,TRBJ2-5,CASSIFGFVQETQYF,TGTGCCAGTAGTATATTCGGGTTCGTGCAAGAGACCCAGTACTTC
TRBD1,TRBV5-1,NA,TRBJ1-1,CASSLGQGSLSEAFF,TGCGCCAGCAGCTTGGGACAGGGCTCTCTCTCTGAAGCTTTCTTT
TRBD1,TRBV7-9,NA,TRBJ2-1,CASSFWTGGNEQFF,TGTGCCAGCAGCTTCTGGACAGGGGGCAATGAGCAGTTCTTC
NA,TRBV30,NA,TRBJ1-5,CAWSLADSNQPQHF,TGTGCCTGGAGTCTCGCGGATAGCAATCAGCCCCAGCATTTT
TRBD1,TRBV7-9,NA,TRBJ1-6,CASSSPTGGASPLHF,TGTGCCAGCAGCTCCCCGACAGGGGGCGCTTCACCCCTCCACTTT
NA,TRBV27,NA,TRBJ2-5,CASSSGARETQYF,TGTGCCAGCAGCTCAGGGGCACGGGAGACCCAGTACTTC
TRBD2,TRBV4-1,NA,TRBJ2-7,CASSQDSLAANYEQYF,TGCGCCAGCAGCCAAGATTCTCTAGCGGCTAACTACGAGCAGTACTTC
NA,TRBV7-9,few,TRBJ1-4,CASSFGTQNEKLFF,TGTGCCAGCAGCTTCGGGACACAGAATGAAAAACTGTTTTTT
TRBD2,TRBV3-1/TRBV3-2,NA,TRBJ2-2,CASSARTSVVGELFF,TGTGCCAGCAGCGCTCGGACTAGCGTGGTCGGGGAGCTGTTTTTT
NA,TRBV5-1,NA,TRBJ2-1,CASGERANNEQFF,TGCGCCAGCGGAGAGAGGGCCAACAATGAGCAGTTCTTC
TRBD1,TRBV6-4,NA,TRBJ1-1,CASSDSGDRGWNTEAFF,TGTGCCAGCAGTGACTCAGGGGACAGGGGCTGGAACACTGAAGCTTTCTTT
NA,TRBV19,once,TRBJ2-5,CASSPLTSKETQYF,TGTGCCAGTAGTCCCTTAACTAGCAAGGAGACCCAGTACTTC
TRBD1,TRBV9,NA,TRBJ1-2,CASSVEGQLYGYTF,TGTGCCAGCAGCGTAGAGGGACAGCTATATGGCTACACCTTC
TRBD1,TRBV9,NA,TRBJ1-2,CASGTVSGGYTF,TGTGCCAGCGGGACAGTAAGTGGTGGCTACACCTTC
NA,TRBV27,NA,TRBJ1-1,CASSPLPAGLVNTEAFF,TGTGCCAGCAGCCCTCTCCCTGCAGGGCTGGTGAACACTGAAGCTTTCTTT
TRBD2,TRBV5-1,NA,TRBJ2-1,CASSLGLAGGPGSYNEQFF,TGCGCCAGCAGCTTGGGACTAGCGGGGGGGCCTGGGTCCTACAATGAGCAGTTCTTC
TRBD1,TRBV11-2,NA,TRBJ2-2,CASSLEPQGAGELFF,TGTGCCAGCAGCTTAGAACCACAGGGGGCCGGGGAGCTGTTTTTT
TRBD1,TRBV18,NA,TRBJ1-5,CASSTGTDKDQPQHF,TGTGCCAGCTCAACCGGGACAGATAAGGATCAGCCCCAGCATTTT
TRBD1,TRBV5-8,NA,TRBJ2-5,CASSNRQGLGLETQYF,TGTGCCAGCAGCAACCGACAGGGTCTCGGATTAGAGACCCAGTACTTC